What follows are 32 T cell receptor beta chains derived from one specimen sequenced in a study of cytomegalovirus exposure and HLA in healthy donors. PCR employed 60 Vbeta and 13 Jbeta primers. Data came from immunoSEQ multiplex PCR; TCRdb stores just in-frame clones and leaves some out. In the table there are about 110,000 clones, 69% of which are singletons. The specimen was PBMCs. The receptors originated from a woman aged 70 to 79 in good health and CMV-seropositive.

The CDR3 nucleotides are TGTGCCATCAGTGCGGACAGGGGTGCCAATCAGCCCCAGCATTTT. It specifies CAISADRGANQPQHF. The V gene is TRBV10-3, the J gene TRBJ1-5; 9 bases match TRBD1. V dropped 4 bases and J dropped 3; count of bases not matched to a gene: 4. Germline V gene data show CDR1 as ENHRY and CDR2 as SYGVKD. The CDR3 is 15 residues long.

The chain combines TRBV7-2 with TRBJ2-5, with 9 bases matching TRBD2. In germline, CDR1 is SGHTA, CDR2 FQGNSA. The CDR3 contains 17 residues. V trimming: 1 base; J trimming: 5 bases; junction bases outside the gene matches: 11. The CDR3: CASSLVMAGGPGETQYF. CDR3 sequence (DNA): TGTGCCAGCAGCTTAGTTATGGCGGGGGGGCCAGGGGAGACCCAGTACTTC.

The DNA of the CDR3 is TGTGCCAGCAGCCCTATCGACGGGATGGTCGAGCAGTACTTC. Residues: CASSPIDGMVEQYF. The J gene is TRBJ2-7, the V gene TRBV7-2; D may be TRBD2 (5 bases). Germline V gives CDR1 SGHTA, CDR2 FQGNSA. The ends were cut back, 5 bases at V and 6 bases at J, with 17 bases in the middle. The CDR3 runs to 14 residues.

The rearrangement links TRBV6-5 to TRBJ2-7; a possible D gene is TRBD2 (6 bases). V lost 8 bases and J lost 6, with 20 bases in between. This CDR3 region has 14 residues. Germline V CDR1 and CDR2: MNHEY, SVGAGI. The CDR3 is CASWSGGVGGEQYF. CDR3 sequence (DNA): TGTGCCAGCTGGTCCGGGGGTGTGGGCGGCGAGCAGTACTTC.

V and J are TRBV2 and TRBJ2-7; 8 nucleotides match TRBD1. The V and J ends lost 4 bases and 1 base, in that order; junction bases with no gene match: 12. CDR1 and CDR2 from the germline V gene are SNHLY and FYNNEI. There are 17 residues in the CDR3. The chain's CDR3 is CASSVRGTGIISYEQYF. For the CDR3, the DNA is TGTGCCAGCAGTGTAAGAGGGACAGGTATCATATCCTACGAGCAGTACTTC.

The J gene is TRBJ2-2, the V gene TRBV19; D gene unclear. The CDR3 is 15 amino acids. The germline V gene encodes CDR1 LNHDA and CDR2 SQIVND (reference sequence). V lost 2 bases, J lost 5 bases, and 12 bases lay in between. The CDR3 nucleotides are TGTGCCAGTAGTATAAGTACTTTGAGAACCGGGGAGCTGTTTTTT. This encodes CASSISTLRTGELFF. Drawing the rest from reference TRBV19 and TRBJ2-2, the complete variable domain is DGGITQSPKYLFRKEGQNVTLSCEQNLNHDAMYWYRQDPGQGLRLIYYSQIVNDFQKGDIAEGYSVSREKKESFPLTVTSAQKNPTAFYLCASSISTLRTGELFFGEGSRLTVL.

The V call is TRBV23-1, the J call TRBJ1-1, with 7 nucleotides matching TRBD1. TRBV23-1 is annotated as an ORF whose role is uncertain. The CDR3 extends over 15 amino acids. Trimming removed 4 bases from V and 0 bases from J; junction bases left unmatched: 5. The CDR3 loop reads CASSPTGQMNTEAFF. In DNA, the CDR3 is TGCGCCAGCAGTCCGACGGGACAGATGAACACTGAAGCTTTCTTT.

The rearrangement links TRBV7-2 to TRBJ1-1, with TRBD1 matching 7 bases. This CDR3 is 17 amino acids long. V was pared by 1 base and J by 4 bases, with 12 bases of the junction left unmatched. The germline CDR1 and CDR2 sequences are SGHTA and FQGNSA. The CDR3 protein is CASSLDRRRQGGTEAFF. As DNA, the CDR3 is TGTGCCAGCAGCTTAGATCGGCGGCGTCAGGGGGGCACTGAAGCTTTCTTT.

This chain links TRBV7-2 with TRBJ2-3, with TRBD2 matching 12 bases. V was clipped by 5 bases and J by 5 bases; unmatched bases: 11. Germline V gives CDR1 SGHTA, CDR2 FQGNSA. This CDR3 region has 17 residues. This CDR3 reads CASSRKKTSGGGDTQYF. CDR3 DNA: TGTGCCAGCAGCCGAAAGAAGACTAGCGGGGGAGGAGATACGCAGTATTTT.

A remark on this clone: One end of the junction varies from germline; a read error may be responsible. V and J are TRBV5-1 and TRBJ1-6; 10 bases are shared with TRBD1. The CDR3 contains 15 residues. Germline-derived CDR1 and CDR2 are SGHRS and YFSETQ. CDR3 in DNA: TGCGCTAGCAGCTTACCGGGACAGGGGAATTCACCCCTCCACTTT. Translation gives CASSLPGQGNSPLHF.

The chain employs TRBV7-2 and TRBJ2-1, with TRBD2 matching over 15 bases. Trimming took 3 bases from V and 9 from J; bases not matched to a gene: 9. Germline V CDR1 and CDR2: SGHTA, FQGNSA. The CDR3 spans 17 residues. CDR3 sequence (DNA): TGTGCCAGCAGCTTGCCGGGACTAGCGGGAGGACAGGGTGAGCAGTTCTTC. It yields the protein CASSLPGLAGGQGEQFF.

The V gene is TRBV4-1, the J gene TRBJ2-3; 15 positions agree with TRBD2. CDR1 and CDR2 (germline): MGHRA, YSYEKL. This CDR3 contains 16 residues. J lost 5 bases, V lost 6 bases, and 6 bases had no gene match. CDR3 amino acids: CASSVGLAGGVDTQYF. In DNA, the CDR3 is TGCGCCAGCAGTGTCGGACTAGCGGGGGGGGTAGATACGCAGTATTTT.

The gene calls are TRBV4-1 and TRBJ1-1; maybe TRBD1 (5 bases). The germline V gene encodes CDR1 MGHRA and CDR2 YSYEKL. This CDR3 is 15 amino acids long. Deletions cut 1 base from V and 4 bases from J, with 13 bases between. The CDR3 loop reads CASSQVWGGSTEAFF. CDR3 in DNA: TGCGCCAGCAGCCAAGTCTGGGGGGGATCCACTGAAGCTTTCTTT.

This clone was picked up a small number of times. The chain uses TRBV5-1 and TRBJ2-3; 12 bases are a match to TRBD2. With 2 bases clipped from V and 6 bases from J, the junction kept 4 bases outside the gene matches. There are 15 residues in the CDR3. CDR1 is SGHRS and CDR2 is YFSETQ in the germline V gene. This chain's CDR3 is CASSLLAGGSDTQYF. The CDR3 bases are TGCGCCAGCAGCTTACTAGCGGGGGGCTCGGATACGCAGTATTTT.

The chain joins TRBV10-3 to TRBJ1-1, with a tentative D call TRBD1 (5 bases). CDR1 and CDR2 (germline): ENHRY, SYGVKD. V lost 2 bases and J 4 bases, leaving 17 bases between the germline ends. The CDR3 length is 16 residues. CDR3 sequence (DNA): TGTGCCATCAGTGAGGGGGCGGCAGGCGTGAGCACTGAAGCTTTCTTT. It translates to CAISEGAAGVSTEAFF.

This clone was seen only once. The rearrangement links TRBV6-1 to TRBJ1-5; D might be TRBD1 (5 bases). Trimming stripped 6 bases from V and 3 bases from J, with 9 bases between. The CDR3 consists of 13 residues. CDR1 and CDR2 from the germline V gene are MNHNS and SASEGT. CDR3 sequence (DNA): TGTGCCAGCAGGGCAGGGTACAATCAGCCCCAGCATTTT. This codes for CASRAGYNQPQHF.

CDR3 protein: CASSFGQLTEAFF. The DNA of the CDR3 is TGTGCCAGCAGTTTTGGGCAGCTCACTGAAGCTTTCTTT. V and J are TRBV27 and TRBJ1-1, with no clear D. V was trimmed by 3 bases and J by 4 bases, leaving 9 bases between them. Germline CDR1 reads MNHEY; CDR2 reads SMNVEV (reference sequence). The CDR3 extends over 13 amino acids.

This clone showed up just once. V gene TRBV18 combines with J gene TRBJ1-2; a weak D match, TRBD1 (5 bases). The CDR3 length is 13 residues. Germline lookup yields CDR1 KGHSH and CDR2 LQKENI. Trimming removed 3 bases at V and 14 bases at J, with 19 bases between. The CDR3 protein is CASSPTRDSKTTF. CDR3 in DNA: TGTGCCAGCTCACCGACGAGGGACTCAAAGACAACCTTC.

This CDR3 is CASPRNTEAFF. The CDR3 bases are TGTGCCAGCCCCAGAAACACTGAAGCTTTCTTT. The V call is TRBV2, the J call TRBJ1-1; D is unresolved. The germline CDR1 and CDR2 sequences are SNHLY and FYNNEI. The ends were cut back, 8 bases at V and 2 bases at J, with 6 bases in the middle. This CDR3 region has 11 residues.

V usage is TRBV29-1 and J usage is TRBJ1-2, with TRBD1 matching over 11 bases. V lost 4 bases to trimming and J lost 4 bases; unmatched junction nucleotides: 2. Germline CDR1 is SQVTM and CDR2 is ANQGSEA. The CDR3 is made up of 13 amino acids. Written as DNA, the CDR3 is TGCAGCGTTGGGACAGGGGGCAGCTATGGCTACACCTTC. This translates into CSVGTGGSYGYTF.

The J gene is TRBJ2-6, the V gene TRBV18, with D possibly TRBD1 on 5 matching bases. The CDR3 has 16 amino acids. V lost 4 bases, J lost 3 bases, and 13 bases lay in between. Germline loops: CDR1 KGHSH, CDR2 LQKENI. CDR3 in amino acids: CASSLIRGLGANVLTF. CDR3 nucleotides: TGTGCCAGCTCACTTATAAGGGGTCTTGGGGCCAACGTCCTGACTTTC. The whole variable domain, remainder taken from reference TRBV18 and TRBJ2-6, is NAGVMQNPRHLVRRRGQEARLRCSPMKGHSHVYWYRQLPEEGLKFMVYLQKENIIDESGMPKERFSAEFPKEGPSILRIQQVVRGDSAAYFCASSLIRGLGANVLTFGAGSRLTVL.

The V call is TRBV9, the J call TRBJ1-4, with D perhaps matching TRBD1 (6 bases). From germline, CDR1 is SGDLS and CDR2 YYNGEE. V was cut by 3 bases and J by 4 bases, with 10 bases left in between. This CDR3 has 14 amino acids. CDR3 nucleotide sequence: TGTGCCAGCAGCGAAACAGGGTTTAATGAAAAACTGTTTTTT. Translating it yields CASSETGFNEKLFF.

The J gene is TRBJ2-2, the V gene TRBV30; TRBD2 matches at 8 bases. The CDR3 is 15 amino acids. Unmatched junction bases numbered 7, after V lost 7 bases and J lost 0 bases. Germline CDR1 is GTSNPN and CDR2 is SVGIG (reference sequence). This chain's CDR3 is CAFVGGGPNTGELFF. DNA for the CDR3: TGTGCCTTCGTCGGGGGGGGCCCGAACACCGGGGAGCTGTTTTTT.

The chain employs TRBV30 and TRBJ2-1; TRBD2 matches 9 bases. The CDR3 is 14 residues long. The J segment lost 10 bases and the V segment lost 2 bases, leaving 9 bases of the junction unmatched. CDR1 and CDR2 from the germline V gene are GTSNPN and SVGIG (reference sequence). For the CDR3, the DNA is TGTGCCTGGAGTCGTCGCGGGGGGGCCGGGGAGCAGTTCTTC. Translated: CAWSRRGGAGEQFF.

This chain links TRBV19 with TRBJ1-5; a possible D gene is TRBD1 (5 bases). Germline assignment: CDR1 LNHDA and CDR2 SQIVND (reference sequence). There are 16 residues in the CDR3. Trimming took 1 base from V and 3 from J, leaving 13 bases between them. The CDR3 sequence: CASSIGTGSNNQPQHF. CDR3 nucleotides: TGTGCCAGTAGTATAGGCACAGGTTCTAACAATCAGCCCCAGCATTTT.

The chain carries TRBV29-1 and TRBJ2-3, with D unresolved. The V end lost 4 bases, the J end lost 2 bases, and 19 bases lay between the germline ends. Looked up from germline, CDR1 is SQVTM and CDR2 is ANQGSEA. The CDR3 consists of 16 residues. CDR3 in amino acids: CSVVTPHKEYTDTQYF. The CDR3 DNA sequence: TGCAGCGTTGTGACCCCTCACAAGGAGTACACAGATACGCAGTATTTT.

The chain carries TRBV6-5 and TRBJ2-5; D perhaps matches TRBD1 (6 bases). The CDR3 has 12 amino acids. Germline V CDR1 and CDR2: MNHEY, SVGAGI. Trimming left V 4 bases short and J 7 bases short, with 10 bases between. CDR3 bases: TGTGCCAGCAGTTCCCCCAGGGGGACCCAGTACTTC. Amino acids: CASSSPRGTQYF.

The V call is TRBV7-2, the J call TRBJ2-7, with D possibly TRBD2 on 6 matching bases. The CDR3 loop spans 15 amino acids. Germline CDR1 reads SGHTA; CDR2 reads FQGNSA. The ends were cut back, 4 bases at V and 1 base at J, with 14 bases in the middle. The CDR3 coding sequence is TGTGCCAGCAGCTCAGCCCCCGGGACTTCCTACGAGCAGTACTTC. Translating it yields CASSSAPGTSYEQYF.

This clone was recorded a few times. The chain has TRBV9 and TRBJ2-7; TRBD1 might be the D (6 bases). The germline V gene encodes CDR1 SGDLS and CDR2 YYNGEE. V lost 4 bases and J lost 3, with 17 bases in between. This CDR3 contains 15 residues. CDR3 region: CASSKSGDPYYEQYF. CDR3 nucleotide sequence: TGTGCCAGCAGCAAATCAGGGGACCCCTACTACGAGCAGTACTTC. Variable domain in full (rest from reference TRBV9 and TRBJ2-7): DSGVTQTPKHLITATGQRVTLRCSPRSGDLSVYWYQQSLDQGLQFLIQYYNGEERAKGNILERFSAQQFPDLHSELNLSSLELGDSALYFCASSKSGDPYYEQYFGPGTRLTVT.

This clone was detected only a few times. The chain has TRBV9 and TRBJ2-3, with a weak D call TRBD1 (5 bases). This CDR3 comprises 15 residues. Trimming pared 0 bases from V and 6 bases from J, leaving 14 bases between. Germline CDR1 SGDLS, CDR2 YYNGEE. CDR3 protein: CASSVEQARSDTQYF. CDR3 coding DNA: TGTGCCAGCAGCGTAGAACAGGCTCGGTCCGATACGCAGTATTTT.

The chain employs TRBV18 and TRBJ1-2; D is unclear. Trimming took 10 bases from V and 7 from J, leaving 16 bases between them. This CDR3 has 12 amino acids. Germline V gene lookup returns CDR1 KGHSH and CDR2 LQKENI. This chain's CDR3 is CATSVDNSGYTF. CDR3 nucleotide sequence: TGTGCCACCTCTGTTGATAACAGTGGCTACACCTTC.

This clone occurred a few times. CDR3 in DNA: TGTGCCAGCAGCCAAGGGAGCGGGGGCACAGATACGCAGTATTTT. Translation: CASSQGSGGTDTQYF. The V and J genes are TRBV14 and TRBJ2-3, with TRBD2 identical over 7 bases. The J segment lost 1 base and the V segment lost 1 base, leaving 2 bases of the junction unmatched. CDR3 length: 15 amino acids. Germline V gene sequence: CDR1 SGHDN, CDR2 FVKESK.